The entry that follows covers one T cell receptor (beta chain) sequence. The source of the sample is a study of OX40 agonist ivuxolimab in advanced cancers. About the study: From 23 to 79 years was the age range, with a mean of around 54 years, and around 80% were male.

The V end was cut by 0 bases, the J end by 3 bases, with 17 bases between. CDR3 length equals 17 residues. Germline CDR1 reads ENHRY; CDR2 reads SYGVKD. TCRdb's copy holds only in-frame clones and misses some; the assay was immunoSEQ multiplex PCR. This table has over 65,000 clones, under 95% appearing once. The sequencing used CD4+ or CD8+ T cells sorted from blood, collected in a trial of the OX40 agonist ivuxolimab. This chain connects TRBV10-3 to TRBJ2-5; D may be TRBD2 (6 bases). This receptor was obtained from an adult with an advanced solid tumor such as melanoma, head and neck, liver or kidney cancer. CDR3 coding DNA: TGTGCCATCAGTGAGTCGCGGGGCGGGGCGATAAAAGAGACCCAGTACTTC. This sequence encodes CAISESRGGAIKETQYF.